This is a list of T cell receptor beta chains from one sample in a study of CD8+CD57+ T cells in acquired aplastic anemia. TCRdb re-derived calls from the reads in MiXCR, one entry per CDR3 protein. The data show about 220,000 distinct CDR3 sequences, about 37% seen once. Sequenced material: sorted CD4+, CD8+, or CD8+CD57+ T cells (not recorded which) from PBMCs. These receptors all stem from a human donor in good health, serving as a control. Each CDR3 is given with its conserved first and last residue. D genes are given only for firm matches. Size is stated for part of the rows, as once, few or many counts, or as a class when the clone is expanded.

clone size	V gene	D gene	J gene	CDR3 protein	CDR3 DNA
many	TRBV29-1	TRBD1	TRBJ2-7	CSVLPGTGDYEQYF	TGCAGCGTCCTACCCGGGACAGGGGATTACGAGCAGTACTTC
.	TRBV29-1	.	TRBJ2-7	CSVEQGASYEQYF	TGCAGCGTGGAACAGGGTGCTTCCTACGAGCAGTACTTC
once	TRBV12-3/TRBV12-4	.	TRBJ2-5	CASSLMDGWETQYF	TGTGCCAGCAGTTTAATGGACGGGTGGGAGACCCAGTACTTC
.	TRBV2	.	TRBJ1-5	CASSQSPRSKQPQHF	TGTGCCAGCAGCCAAAGCCCTCGGAGCAAACAGCCCCAGCATTTT
.	TRBV4-1	.	TRBJ1-3	CASSQVGQSRGNTIYF	TGCGCCAGCAGCCAAGTAGGACAGTCTCGGGGGAACACCATATATTTT
many	TRBV2	.	TRBJ1-2	CASRVLQSGYTF	TGTGCCAGTCGAGTTCTACAGTCTGGCTACACCTTC
.	TRBV5-4	.	TRBJ2-7	CASSLDGGSYEQYF	TGTGCCAGCAGCTTGGACGGGGGCTCCTACGAGCAGTACTTC
.	TRBV5-6	.	TRBJ1-1	CASSAPGRLGTEAFF	TGTGCCAGCAGCGCCCCGGGACGTTTGGGGACTGAAGCTTTCTTT
many	TRBV5-6	.	TRBJ2-7	CASSLLASGEQYF	TGTGCCAGCAGCTTGTTGGCGTCGGGCGAGCAGTACTTC
.	TRBV29-1	.	TRBJ1-2	CSVQTTSGNTF	TGCAGCGTCCAAACCACCTCTGGAAACACCTTC
many	TRBV7-3	TRBD1	TRBJ1-1	CASSSTGGGTEAFF	TGTGCCAGCAGCTCGACAGGGGGCGGAACTGAAGCTTTCTTT
.	TRBV6-1	TRBD2	TRBJ2-1	CASFEAGPYNEQFF	TGTGCCAGTTTTGAAGCGGGGCCTTACAATGAGCAGTTCTTC
many	TRBV29-1	.	TRBJ1-2	CSGGGQALDGYTF	TGCAGCGGGGGGGGGCAGGCGTTAGACGGCTACACCTTC
few	TRBV19	.	TRBJ1-5	CASSTGLKLQPQHF	TGTGCCAGTAGTACGGGACTTAAACTTCAGCCCCAGCATTTT
.	TRBV6-5	.	TRBJ1-2	CASSHVAGANYGYTF	TGTGCCAGCAGTCACGTGGCAGGGGCTAACTATGGCTACACCTTC
.	TRBV9	TRBD1	TRBJ2-5	CASSAGQGWETQYF	TGTGCCAGCAGCGCCGGACAGGGGTGGGAGACCCAGTACTTC
.	TRBV20-1	TRBD2	TRBJ2-7	CSASSLAGGTYEQYF	TGCAGTGCCAGCTCCCTAGCGGGAGGGACCTACGAGCAGTACTTC
.	TRBV7-9	TRBD1	TRBJ1-2	CASSITQGVVYGYTF	TGTGCCAGCAGCATCACCCAGGGGGTAGTCTATGGCTACACCTTC
many	TRBV7-2	.	TRBJ1-3	CASSPDGGSWLSGNTIYF	TGTGCCAGCAGTCCAGATGGAGGGTCTTGGTTATCTGGAAACACCATATATTTT
.	TRBV7-6	TRBD2	TRBJ2-7	CASSLGSGDGYEQYF	TGTGCCAGCAGCTTAGGGAGCGGGGATGGCTACGAGCAGTACTTC
few	TRBV6-1	.	TRBJ1-5	CATTGGFPAQHF	TGTGCCACAACCGGGGGGTTTCCAGCCCAGCATTTT
many	TRBV20-1	.	TRBJ2-1	CSARDVGSTDEQFF	TGCAGTGCTAGAGATGTAGGTTCGACCGATGAGCAGTTCTTC
.	TRBV11-3	.	TRBJ1-1	CASSLEDLRPTEAFF	TGTGCCAGCAGCTTAGAAGACCTAAGGCCCACTGAAGCTTTCTTT
.	TRBV18	.	TRBJ1-5	CASSPGRVSNQPQHF	TGTGCCAGCTCACCGGGACGGGTTAGCAATCAGCCCCAGCATTTT
few	TRBV4-2	.	TRBJ2-3	CASSQGWSPSTDTQYF	TGTGCCAGCAGCCAAGGGTGGAGTCCTAGCACAGATACGCAGTATTTT
.	TRBV5-1	.	TRBJ2-2	CASSLDSPATGELFF	TGCGCCAGCAGCTTGGATAGCCCGGCCACCGGGGAGCTGTTTTTT
few	TRBV4-1	TRBD2	TRBJ2-3	CASSQVNMGLAADTQYF	TGCGCCAGCAGCCAAGTGAACATGGGACTAGCTGCAGATACGCAGTATTTT
few	TRBV18	.	TRBJ2-7	CASSPGRWSYEQYF	TGTGCCAGCTCACCCGGGCGGTGGTCCTACGAGCAGTACTTC
few	TRBV5-4	TRBD2	TRBJ2-2	CASSALAGGGGELFF	TGTGCCAGCAGCGCCTTAGCGGGAGGGGGCGGGGAGCTGTTTTTT
many	TRBV6-4	.	TRBJ2-5	CASSDAGETQYF	TGTGCCAGCAGTGACGCGGGAGAGACCCAGTACTTC
.	TRBV12-3/TRBV12-4	.	TRBJ1-3	CASSLYSGNTIYF	TGTGCCAGCAGTCTGTACTCTGGAAACACCATATATTTT
.	TRBV28	.	TRBJ2-7	CASSPPPRTDLF	TGTGCCAGCAGCCCCCCCCCTAGGACAGACCTTTTC
many	TRBV2	.	TRBJ1-2	CASSGQGSYGYTF	TGTGCCAGCAGTGGGCAGGGGTCCTATGGCTACACCTTC
.	TRBV7-2	TRBD1	TRBJ2-7	CASSFLAGQGYEQYF	TGTGCCAGCAGCTTCCTCGCGGGACAGGGGTACGAGCAGTACTTC
.	TRBV11-2	.	TRBJ2-2	CASSLQTGILTGELFF	TGTGCCAGCAGCTTGCAAACCGGGATCCTCACCGGGGAGCTGTTTTTT
.	TRBV6-1	TRBD1	TRBJ1-1	CASSGTRGTEAFF	TGTGCCAGCAGCGGGACCAGGGGGACTGAAGCTTTCTTT
many	TRBV7-9	.	TRBJ2-7	CASSSPRSGYEQYF	TGTGCCAGCAGCTCCCCCCGGTCCGGATACGAGCAGTACTTC
many	TRBV6-1	.	TRBJ1-6	CASSENRGLSYNSPLHF	TGTGCCAGCAGTGAAAATAGGGGACTCTCCTATAATTCACCCCTCCACTTT
few	TRBV6-2/TRBV6-3	.	TRBJ2-5	CAIRGSQETQYF	TGTGCCATCCGAGGGAGTCAAGAGACCCAGTACTTC
.	TRBV25-1	.	TRBJ2-5	CASTRRDVSGDHDQETQYF	TGTGCCAGCACTAGAAGGGACGTCTCCGGGGACCACGACCAAGAGACCCAGTACTTC
few	TRBV12-3/TRBV12-4	.	TRBJ1-2	CASSFSGGLNYGYTF	TGTGCCAGCAGTTTTTCGGGCGGACTTAACTATGGCTACACCTTC
.	TRBV6-2/TRBV6-3	.	TRBJ2-2	CASSYSIGLQGPGELFF	TGTGCCAGCAGTTACTCGATAGGGCTCCAAGGGCCCGGGGAGCTGTTTTTT
.	TRBV25-1	.	TRBJ1-1	CASSPPFGALTEAFF	TGTGCCAGCTCACCCCCTTTTGGCGCTTTGACTGAAGCTTTCTTT
.	TRBV10-3	TRBD2	TRBJ2-3	CAISDGTSGTTHDTQYF	TGTGCCATCAGTGACGGGACTAGCGGGACTACACATGATACGCAGTATTTT
.	TRBV30	TRBD1	TRBJ1-4	CAWSGQGGEKLFF	TGTGCCTGGAGTGGACAGGGTGGGGAAAAACTGTTTTTT
many	TRBV7-2	TRBD1	TRBJ2-7	CASSLTGGSYEQYF	TGTGCCAGCAGCTTGACAGGGGGGTCCTACGAGCAGTACTTC
.	TRBV5-1	TRBD2	TRBJ2-5	CASSITSGSPETQYF	TGCGCCAGCAGCATAACTAGCGGGAGTCCAGAGACCCAGTACTTC
many	TRBV9	.	TRBJ2-7	CASSVVEGPEQYF	TGTGCCAGCAGCGTAGTTGAGGGGCCCGAGCAGTACTTC
many	TRBV7-2	TRBD2	TRBJ2-5	CASSLAIAGGQETQYF	TGTGCCAGCAGCTTAGCGATAGCGGGGGGGCAAGAGACCCAGTACTTC
.	TRBV19	.	TRBJ2-5	CARDRIGWQETQYF	TGTGCTAGAGATCGGATTGGGTGGCAAGAGACCCAGTACTTC
many	TRBV12-3/TRBV12-4	.	TRBJ2-3	CASRTTTSTDTQYF	TGTGCCAGCAGAACGACAACTAGCACAGATACGCAGTATTTT
few	TRBV7-8	TRBD1	TRBJ1-2	CASSEYQGVGYTF	TGTGCCAGCAGTGAATACCAGGGGGTAGGCTACACCTTC
.	TRBV5-1	TRBD2	TRBJ2-1	CASSLPTLAGVSYNEQFF	TGCGCCAGCAGCTTGCCCACTTTAGCGGGGGTCTCCTACAATGAGCAGTTCTTC
.	TRBV5-1	.	TRBJ1-4	CASSLVPPVNEKLFF	TGCGCCAGCAGCTTGGTCCCCCCGGTTAATGAAAAACTGTTTTTT
.	TRBV20-1	.	TRBJ1-4	CSARALGEKLFF	TGCAGTGCTAGAGCCCTCGGGGAAAAACTGTTTTTT